Listed below are T cell receptor beta chains from one sample, sequenced in a study of blood T cell repertoires in COVID-19. The protocol was immunoSEQ multiplex PCR, while the TCRdb copy is restricted to in-frame clones and leaves out a portion. This table holds fewer than 300,000 clones, 80% to 95% found once. The sample consisted of PBMCs or T cells enriched from blood (not recorded which). All receptors derive from a woman aged 25 to 39 who had recovered from COVID-19. Both conserved end residues are part of each CDR3. The order of the fields is CDR3 DNA, CDR3 protein, J gene, V gene, clone size, D gene. D genes are given only for firm matches. Some rows have no size entry. The others give once, few or many, or a class for an expanded clone.

TGTGCCAGTAGTAGGGACAGGGGATACGAGCAGTACTTC | CASSRDRGYEQYF | TRBJ2-7 | TRBV19 | few | TRBD1
TGTGCCAGCAGGGAAGACTGGTTTACAGGTGCCTACGAGCAGTACTTC | CASREDWFTGAYEQYF | TRBJ2-7 | TRBV2 | NA | NA
TGCGCCAGCAGCCAAGAGGGGGGGAGAACCGGGGAGCTGTTTTTT | CASSQEGGRTGELFF | TRBJ2-2 | TRBV4-3 | NA | TRBD2
TGTGCCAGCAGCTGGTTTAGCGGGGGATCAAACAATGAGCAGTTCTTC | CASSWFSGGSNNEQFF | TRBJ2-1 | TRBV7-2 | NA | TRBD2
TGTGCTAGTGGTTTGGGGACAGTCAGCTCTGGCTACACCTTC | CASGLGTVSSGYTF | TRBJ1-2 | TRBV12-5 | NA | NA
TGTGCCAGCAGTCTGGGGACTAGTGGGTTACAAGAGACCCAGTACTTC | CASSLGTSGLQETQYF | TRBJ2-5 | TRBV28 | NA | TRBD2
TGTGCCAGCAGCTTGGCCGGGTATAATTCACCCCTCCACTTT | CASSLAGYNSPLHF | TRBJ1-6 | TRBV5-4 | NA | NA
TGTGCCAGCAGCTCGGGACTAGCGGGAAACCAAGAGACCCAGTACTTC | CASSSGLAGNQETQYF | TRBJ2-5 | TRBV11-2 | NA | TRBD2
TGTGCCAGCAGCCAAGAGGGGACTACCGACAATGAGCAGTTCTTC | CASSQEGTTDNEQFF | TRBJ2-1 | TRBV3-1/TRBV3-2 | NA | TRBD2
TGTGCCAGCAGCTTCTTGACAGGGCATCTTATGAACACTGAAGCTTTCTTT | CASSFLTGHLMNTEAFF | TRBJ1-1 | TRBV3-1/TRBV3-2 | once | TRBD1
TGTGCCAGCAGTTACCAGGGTGAAGTGGCCAACGTCCTGACTTTC | CASSYQGEVANVLTF | TRBJ2-6 | TRBV6-5 | NA | NA
TGTGCCAGCAGCCAAGCCTCAGGACAGGGGGCCACAGATACGCAGTATTTT | CASSQASGQGATDTQYF | TRBJ2-3 | TRBV3-1/TRBV3-2 | NA | TRBD1
TGCGCCACCCAGGAGGCGGGAGGGTACGAGCAGTACTTC | CATQEAGGYEQYF | TRBJ2-7 | TRBV10-2 | NA | TRBD2
TGTGCCAGCAGTGAGGTTACGGGGAGGGGAAACGAGCAGTACTTC | CASSEVTGRGNEQYF | TRBJ2-7 | TRBV25-1 | NA | TRBD2
TGTGCCTGGAGACTGGGACAGGGGGGTGAAAAACTGTTTTTT | CAWRLGQGGEKLFF | TRBJ1-4 | TRBV30 | few | TRBD1
TGTGCCAGTAGTGCAGGGGGGAGAGAGACCCAGTACTTC | CASSAGGRETQYF | TRBJ2-5 | TRBV19 | NA | NA
TGTGCCAGCAGCTTATATGCAGGATCATATGGCTACACCTTC | CASSLYAGSYGYTF | TRBJ1-2 | TRBV7-3 | NA | NA
TGTGCCAGCAGCTTAGGTTCAGGGGCCGTCTCCTACGAGCAGTACTTC | CASSLGSGAVSYEQYF | TRBJ2-7 | TRBV7-2 | once | NA
TGTGCCAGCAGCTCGCATAGCGGGAGTAGGTACGAGCAGTACTTC | CASSSHSGSRYEQYF | TRBJ2-7 | TRBV11-2 | once | TRBD2
TGCGCCAGCAGCCAAACAGGGGATTCCTATCAGCCCCAGCATTTT | CASSQTGDSYQPQHF | TRBJ1-5 | TRBV4-1 | few | TRBD1
TGCGCCAGCAGCTCCGCCGGGGACACCGGGGAGCTGTTTTTT | CASSSAGDTGELFF | TRBJ2-2 | TRBV5-1 | NA | NA
TGTGCCAGCAGTCATACACAGGGGGCGTCTATTGGAAACACCATATATTTT | CASSHTQGASIGNTIYF | TRBJ1-3 | TRBV6-6 | NA | TRBD1
TGTGCCAGCAGCCCCGGGACTATGGTAAGGAATGAGCAGTTCTTC | CASSPGTMVRNEQFF | TRBJ2-1 | TRBV7-2 | NA | TRBD2
TGTGCCAGCAGATTGAACAGGGGTGGGGGTCAGCCCCAGCATTTT | CASRLNRGGGQPQHF | TRBJ1-5 | TRBV2 | NA | TRBD1